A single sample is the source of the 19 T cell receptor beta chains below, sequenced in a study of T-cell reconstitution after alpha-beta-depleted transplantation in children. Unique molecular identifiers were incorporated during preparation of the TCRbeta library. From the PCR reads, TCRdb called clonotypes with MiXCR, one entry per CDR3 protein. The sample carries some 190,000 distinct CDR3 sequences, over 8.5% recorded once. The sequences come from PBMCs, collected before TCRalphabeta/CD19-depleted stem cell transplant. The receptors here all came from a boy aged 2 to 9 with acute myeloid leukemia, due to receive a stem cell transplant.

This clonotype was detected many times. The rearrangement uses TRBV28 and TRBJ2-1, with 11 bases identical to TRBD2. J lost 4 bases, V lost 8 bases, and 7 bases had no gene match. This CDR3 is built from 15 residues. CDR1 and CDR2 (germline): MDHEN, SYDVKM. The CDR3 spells CASRGTSGSYNEQFF. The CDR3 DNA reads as TGTGCCAGCCGAGGAACTAGCGGGAGTTACAATGAGCAGTTCTTC.

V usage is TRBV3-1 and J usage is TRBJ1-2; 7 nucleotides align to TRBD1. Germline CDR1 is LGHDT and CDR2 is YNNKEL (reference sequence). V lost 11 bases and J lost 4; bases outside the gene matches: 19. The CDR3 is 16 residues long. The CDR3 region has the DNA TGTGCCTGCTCCCCCCAGGGGGGGGCTTGGGCCTATGGCTACACCTTC. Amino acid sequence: CACSPQGGAWAYGYTF.

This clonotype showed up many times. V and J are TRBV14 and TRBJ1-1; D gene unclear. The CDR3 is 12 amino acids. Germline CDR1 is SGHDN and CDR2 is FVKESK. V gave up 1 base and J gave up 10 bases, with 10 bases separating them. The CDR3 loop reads CASSQGGVVAFF. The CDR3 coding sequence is TGTGCCAGCAGCCAAGGGGGAGTTGTAGCTTTCTTT.

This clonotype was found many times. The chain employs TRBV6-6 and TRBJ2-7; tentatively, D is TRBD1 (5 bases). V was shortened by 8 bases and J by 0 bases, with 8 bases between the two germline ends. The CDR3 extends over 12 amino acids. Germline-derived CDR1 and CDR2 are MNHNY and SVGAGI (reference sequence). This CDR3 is CASGQNSYEQYV. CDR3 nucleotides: TGTGCCAGCGGACAAAACTCCTACGAGCAGTACGTC.

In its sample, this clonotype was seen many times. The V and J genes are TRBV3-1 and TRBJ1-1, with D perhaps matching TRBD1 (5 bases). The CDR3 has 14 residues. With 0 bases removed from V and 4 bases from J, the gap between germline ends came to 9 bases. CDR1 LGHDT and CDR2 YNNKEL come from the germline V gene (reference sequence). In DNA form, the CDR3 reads TGTGCCAGCAGCCAAGAGAAAGGGGTCACTGAAGCTTTCTTT. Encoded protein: CASSQEKGVTEAFF.

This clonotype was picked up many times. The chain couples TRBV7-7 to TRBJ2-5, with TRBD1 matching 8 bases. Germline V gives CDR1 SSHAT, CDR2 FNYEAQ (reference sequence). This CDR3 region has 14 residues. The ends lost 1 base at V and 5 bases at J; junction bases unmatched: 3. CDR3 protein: CASSLGTGWETQYF. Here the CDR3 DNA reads TGTGCCAGCAGCTTAGGGACAGGGTGGGAGACCCAGTACTTC. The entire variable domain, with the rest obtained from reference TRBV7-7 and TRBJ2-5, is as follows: GAGVSQSPRYKVTKRGQDVTLRCDPISSHATLYWYQQALGQGPEFLTYFNYEAQPDKSGLPSDRFSAERPEGSISTLTIQRTEQRDSAMYRCASSLGTGWETQYFGPGTRLLVL.

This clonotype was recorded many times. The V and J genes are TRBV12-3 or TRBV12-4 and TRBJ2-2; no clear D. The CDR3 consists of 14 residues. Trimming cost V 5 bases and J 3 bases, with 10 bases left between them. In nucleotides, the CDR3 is TGTGCCAGCAGTGTTCAAGACTACACCGGGGAGCTGTTTTTT. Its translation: CASSVQDYTGELFF.

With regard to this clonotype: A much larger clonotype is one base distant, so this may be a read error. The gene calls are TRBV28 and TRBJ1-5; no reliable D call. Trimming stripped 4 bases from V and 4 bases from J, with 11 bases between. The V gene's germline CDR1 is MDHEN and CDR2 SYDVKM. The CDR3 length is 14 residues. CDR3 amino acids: CASSSNRANQPQHF. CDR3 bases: TGTGCCAGCAGTTCAAATCGCGCAAATCAGCCCCAGCATTTT.

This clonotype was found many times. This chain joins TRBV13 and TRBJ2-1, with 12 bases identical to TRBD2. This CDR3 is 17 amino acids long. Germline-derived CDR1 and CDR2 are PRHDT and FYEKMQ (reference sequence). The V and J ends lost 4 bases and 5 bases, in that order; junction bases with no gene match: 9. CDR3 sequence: CASSSMTSGRHHNEQFF. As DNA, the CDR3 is TGTGCCAGCAGCTCCATGACTAGCGGGAGACACCACAATGAGCAGTTCTTC.

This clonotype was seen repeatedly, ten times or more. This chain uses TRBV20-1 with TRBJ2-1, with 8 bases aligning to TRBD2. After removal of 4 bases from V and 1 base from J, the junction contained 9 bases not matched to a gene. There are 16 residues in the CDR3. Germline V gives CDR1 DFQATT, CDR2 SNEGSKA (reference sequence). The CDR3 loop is CSAISSGRPSYNEQFF. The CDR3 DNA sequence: TGCAGTGCTATCTCCAGCGGGAGACCTTCCTACAATGAGCAGTTCTTC.

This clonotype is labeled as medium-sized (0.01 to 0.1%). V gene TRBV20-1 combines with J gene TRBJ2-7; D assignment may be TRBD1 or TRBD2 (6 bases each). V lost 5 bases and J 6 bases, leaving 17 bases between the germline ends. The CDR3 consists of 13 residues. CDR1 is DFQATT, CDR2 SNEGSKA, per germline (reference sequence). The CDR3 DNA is TGCAGTGCTGGGAGGACAGAGTTCGGCGAGCAGTACTTC. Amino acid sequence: CSAGRTEFGEQYF.

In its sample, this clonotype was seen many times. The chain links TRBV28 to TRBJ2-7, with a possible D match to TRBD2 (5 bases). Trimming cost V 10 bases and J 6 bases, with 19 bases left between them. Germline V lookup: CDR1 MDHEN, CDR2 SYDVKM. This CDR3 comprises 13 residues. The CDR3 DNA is TGTGCCACTTGGGGAGCCAGGCGAGTCGAGCAGTACTTC. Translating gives CATWGARRVEQYF.

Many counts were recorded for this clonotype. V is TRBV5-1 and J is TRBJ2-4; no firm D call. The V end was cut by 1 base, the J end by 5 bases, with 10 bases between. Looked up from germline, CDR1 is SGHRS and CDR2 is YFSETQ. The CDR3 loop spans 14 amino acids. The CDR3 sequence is CASSLNRRENIQYF. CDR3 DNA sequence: TGCGCCAGCAGCTTGAACCGACGGGAAAACATTCAGTACTTC. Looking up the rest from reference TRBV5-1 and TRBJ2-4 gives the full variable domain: KAGVTQTPRYLIKTRGQQVTLSCSPISGHRSVSWYQQTPGQGLQFLFEYFSETQRNKGNFPGRFSGRQFSNSRSEMNVSTLELGDSALYLCASSLNRRENIQYFGAGTRLSVL.

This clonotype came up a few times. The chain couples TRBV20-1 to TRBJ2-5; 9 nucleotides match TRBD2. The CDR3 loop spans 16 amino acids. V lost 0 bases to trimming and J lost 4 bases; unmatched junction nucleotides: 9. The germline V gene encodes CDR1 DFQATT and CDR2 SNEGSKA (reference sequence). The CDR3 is CSARDGAGGPGETQYF. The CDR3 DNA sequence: TGCAGTGCTAGAGATGGGGCGGGGGGGCCAGGAGAGACCCAGTACTTC.

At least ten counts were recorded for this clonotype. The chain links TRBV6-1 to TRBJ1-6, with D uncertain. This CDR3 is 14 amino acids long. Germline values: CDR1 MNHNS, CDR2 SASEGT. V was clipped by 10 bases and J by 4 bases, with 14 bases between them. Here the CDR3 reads CATHTGWYNSPLHF. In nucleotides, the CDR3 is TGTGCCACACACACGGGATGGTATAATTCACCCCTCCACTTT.

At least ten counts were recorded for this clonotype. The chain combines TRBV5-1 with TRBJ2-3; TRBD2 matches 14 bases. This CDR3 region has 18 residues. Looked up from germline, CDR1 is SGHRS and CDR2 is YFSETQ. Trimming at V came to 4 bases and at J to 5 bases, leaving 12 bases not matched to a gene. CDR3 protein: CASSLVGLAGGLLDTQYF. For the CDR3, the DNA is TGCGCCAGCAGCCTAGTCGGACTAGCGGGAGGTTTATTAGATACGCAGTATTTT.

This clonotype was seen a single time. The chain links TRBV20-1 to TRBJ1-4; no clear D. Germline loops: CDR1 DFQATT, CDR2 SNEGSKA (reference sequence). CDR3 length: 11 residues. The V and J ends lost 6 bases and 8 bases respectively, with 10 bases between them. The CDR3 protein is CSAIGLEKLFF. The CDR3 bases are TGCAGTGCGATAGGGCTGGAAAAACTGTTTTTT.

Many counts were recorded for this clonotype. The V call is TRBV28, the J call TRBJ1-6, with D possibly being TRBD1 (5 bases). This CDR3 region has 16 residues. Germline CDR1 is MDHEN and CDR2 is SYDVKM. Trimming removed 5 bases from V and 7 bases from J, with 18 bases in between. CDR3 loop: CASSQTPGPLNSPLHF. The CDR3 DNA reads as TGTGCCAGCAGTCAAACTCCGGGACCGCTGAATTCACCCCTCCACTTT.

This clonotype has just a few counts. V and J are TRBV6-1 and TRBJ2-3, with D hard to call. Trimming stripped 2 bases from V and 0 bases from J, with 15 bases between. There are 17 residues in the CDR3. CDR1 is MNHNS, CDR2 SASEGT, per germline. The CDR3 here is CASSEPGSSLSTDTQYF. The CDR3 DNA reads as TGTGCCAGCAGTGAACCCGGGTCAAGCCTAAGCACAGATACGCAGTATTTT.